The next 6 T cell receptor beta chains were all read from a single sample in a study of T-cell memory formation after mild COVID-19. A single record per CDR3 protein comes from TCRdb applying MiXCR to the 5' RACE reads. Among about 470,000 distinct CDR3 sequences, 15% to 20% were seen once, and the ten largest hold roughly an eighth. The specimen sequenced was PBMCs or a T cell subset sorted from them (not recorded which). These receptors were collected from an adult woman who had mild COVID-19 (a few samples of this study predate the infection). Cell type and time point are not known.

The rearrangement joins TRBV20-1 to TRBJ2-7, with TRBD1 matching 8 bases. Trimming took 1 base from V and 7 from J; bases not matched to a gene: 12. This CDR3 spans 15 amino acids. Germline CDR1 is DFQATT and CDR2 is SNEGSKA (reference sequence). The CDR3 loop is CSARASRQGQGEQYF. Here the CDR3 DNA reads TGCAGTGCTAGAGCTTCTCGACAGGGGCAAGGGGAGCAGTACTTC.

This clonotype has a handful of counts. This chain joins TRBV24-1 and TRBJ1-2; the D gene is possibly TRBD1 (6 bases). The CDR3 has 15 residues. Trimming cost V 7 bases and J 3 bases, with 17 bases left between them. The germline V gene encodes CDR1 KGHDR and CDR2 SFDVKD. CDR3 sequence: CATRGGTGWDYGYTF. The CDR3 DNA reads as TGTGCCACCAGGGGAGGAACAGGGTGGGACTATGGCTACACCTTC.

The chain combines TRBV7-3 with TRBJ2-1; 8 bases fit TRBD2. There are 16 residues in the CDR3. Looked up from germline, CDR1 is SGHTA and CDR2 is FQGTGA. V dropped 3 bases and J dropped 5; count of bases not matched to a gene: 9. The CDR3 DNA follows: TGTGCCAGCAGCTTGATTCTAGCGGGTATAAACAATGAGCAGTTCTTC. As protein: CASSLILAGINNEQFF.

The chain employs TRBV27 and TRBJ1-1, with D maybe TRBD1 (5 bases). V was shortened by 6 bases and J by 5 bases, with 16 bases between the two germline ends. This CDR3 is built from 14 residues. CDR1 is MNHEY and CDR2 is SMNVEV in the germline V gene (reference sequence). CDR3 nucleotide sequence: TGTGCCAGCAGCCAAAGGGGCGCAAGGACTGAAGCTTTCTTT. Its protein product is CASSQRGARTEAFF.

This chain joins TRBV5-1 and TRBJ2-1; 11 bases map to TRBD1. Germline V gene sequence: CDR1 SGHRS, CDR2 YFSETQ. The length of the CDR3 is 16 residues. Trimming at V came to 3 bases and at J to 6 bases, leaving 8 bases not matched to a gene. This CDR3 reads CASSSTGTGGVNEQFF. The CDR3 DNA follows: TGCGCCAGCAGCTCCACCGGGACAGGGGGGGTCAATGAGCAGTTCTTC.

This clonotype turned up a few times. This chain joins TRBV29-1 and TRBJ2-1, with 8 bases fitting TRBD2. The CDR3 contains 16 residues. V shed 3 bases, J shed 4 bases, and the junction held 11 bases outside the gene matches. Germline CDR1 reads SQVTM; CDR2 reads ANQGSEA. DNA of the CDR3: TGCAGCGTTGAGCTAATACGGAGCGGGAGTTACAATGAGCAGTTCTTC. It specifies CSVELIRSGSYNEQFF.